Below, 17 T cell receptor beta chains from the same sample are listed, as sequenced in a study of a mutant IDH1 vaccine in newly diagnosed glioma. No antigen has been identified for these receptors. Time point defined: week 5, during vaccination. Vaccination used 300 ug of mutant IDH1 20-mer peptide per dose, with topical imiquimod. Clones were sequenced by immunoSEQ multiplex PCR, and TCRdb holds only the in-frame ones, with some missing. The profile shows about 38,000 clones, about 80% of them singletons. The material was PBMCs, obtained from a glioma patient whose treatment included an IDH1 peptide vaccine. These receptors originate from a man aged 40-50 years with glioma.

The chain recombines TRBV4-1 with TRBJ1-5; D gene uncertain. The CDR3 contains 19 residues. The germline gives CDR1 MGHRA, CDR2 YSYEKL. V lost 0 bases and J lost 0, with 18 bases in between. CDR3 protein: CASSQDPFRSGYSNQPQHF. The CDR3 DNA follows: TGCGCCAGCAGCCAAGATCCATTCCGGTCGGGGTATAGCAATCAGCCCCAGCATTTT.

This clone was seen a few times. The chain uses TRBV7-9 and TRBJ2-7; TRBD1 matches at 8 bases. V lost 5 bases to trimming and J lost 0 bases; unmatched junction nucleotides: 3. Germline V gives CDR1 SEHNR, CDR2 FQNEAQ (reference sequence). The CDR3 is made up of 14 amino acids. CDR3 amino acids: CASSQGQGSYEQYF. The CDR3 coding sequence is TGTGCCAGCAGCCAAGGACAGGGCTCCTACGAGCAGTACTTC.

The CDR3 bases are TGTGCCAGCAGCCTGCTTGGGGAGGAATATGGCTACACCTTC. Its translation: CASSLLGEEYGYTF. V and J are TRBV5-4 and TRBJ1-2; D not resolved. The germline gives CDR1 SGHNT, CDR2 YYREEE (reference sequence). This CDR3 is 14 amino acids long. V was clipped by 4 bases and J by 5 bases, with 15 bases between them.

The rearrangement uses TRBV27 and TRBJ2-2; 8 bases are shared with TRBD1. This CDR3 has 16 amino acids. Per the germline V gene, CDR1 is MNHEY and CDR2 is SMNVEV (reference sequence). The J segment lost 6 bases and the V segment lost 9 bases, leaving 15 bases of the junction unmatched. CDR3 nucleotide sequence: TGTGCCAGTAGAAGACAGGGGAGTACATTCGCCGGGGAGCTGTTTTTT. It translates to CASRRQGSTFAGELFF.

The rearrangement uses TRBV13 and TRBJ1-4, with 7 nucleotides matching TRBD1. Germline CDR1 reads PRHDT; CDR2 reads FYEKMQ (reference sequence). J gave up 7 bases and V 0 bases, and 8 bases lay outside the gene matches. The CDR3 length is 16 residues. CDR3 loop: CASSLGSTGRGEKLFF. CDR3 DNA: TGTGCCAGCAGCTTAGGCTCGACAGGGCGGGGTGAAAAACTGTTTTTT.

The chain employs TRBV5-6 and TRBJ1-6, with TRBD1 identical over 9 bases. This CDR3 is built from 13 residues. The germline CDR1 and CDR2 sequences are SGHDT and YYEEEE. The V gene end was trimmed by 7 bases and the J gene end by 8 bases; junction bases not matched to a gene: 4. The CDR3 nucleotides are TGTGCCAGCTCCGGGACAGGGTATTCACCCCTCCACTTT. This codes for CASSGTGYSPLHF.

The chain uses TRBV27 and TRBJ2-2; TRBD2 is a possible D gene (6 bases). V was pared by 1 base and J by 7 bases, with 7 bases between. CDR3 length equals 13 residues. CDR1 and CDR2 (germline): MNHEY, SMNVEV (reference sequence). The CDR3 sequence is CASSLLGGGELFF. The CDR3 region has the DNA TGTGCCAGCAGTTTATTGGGGGGCGGGGAGCTGTTTTTT.

V usage is TRBV5-4 and J usage is TRBJ1-1, with 7 bases aligning to TRBD1. From germline, CDR1 is SGHNT and CDR2 YYREEE (reference sequence). Trimming at V came to 3 bases and at J to 1 base, leaving 15 bases not matched to a gene. The CDR3 runs to 18 residues. CDR3 DNA sequence: TGTGCCAGCAGCTCACACAAGGGACAGAGGTTTGGGAACACTGAAGCTTTCTTT. Residues: CASSSHKGQRFGNTEAFF.

Only one count was recorded for this clone. The chain links TRBV4-1 to TRBJ1-2; 11 bases line up with TRBD1. This CDR3 is built from 17 residues. CDR1 is MGHRA and CDR2 is YSYEKL in the germline V gene. With V trimmed by 2 bases and J by 0 bases, 5 bases remained unmatched. The CDR3 DNA follows: TGCGCCAGCAGCCAAATCGGGACAGGGGGAGCTAACTATGGCTACACCTTC. Its protein is CASSQIGTGGANYGYTF.

The V call is TRBV2, the J call TRBJ2-7; no clear D gene. Germline CDR1 reads SNHLY; CDR2 reads FYNNEI. V lost 7 bases and J 3 bases, leaving 7 bases between the germline ends. The CDR3 is 11 residues long. The DNA for the CDR3 is TGTGCCAGCAAGGCCGGCTACGAGCAGTACTTC. Translated, it gives CASKAGYEQYF.

The chain recombines TRBV10-2 with TRBJ1-2, with 7 bases matching TRBD1. The CDR3 is 15 residues long. CDR1 is WSHSY, CDR2 SAAADI, per germline. The J segment lost 8 bases and the V segment lost 0 bases, leaving 9 bases of the junction unmatched. CDR3 residues: CASSESRTGAGGYTF. For the CDR3, the DNA is TGCGCCAGCAGTGAGTCGAGAACAGGGGCAGGCGGCTACACCTTC.

The chain recombines TRBV18 with TRBJ1-5; 9 bases map to TRBD1. This CDR3 spans 12 amino acids. Germline trimming cut 6 bases from V and 10 bases from J; bases unmatched to any gene: 4. The germline gives CDR1 KGHSH, CDR2 LQKENI. CDR3 amino acids: CASSPGQGPQHF. In DNA form, the CDR3 reads TGTGCCAGCTCTCCGGGACAGGGACCCCAGCATTTT.

The chain joins TRBV2 to TRBJ1-3, with a possible D match to TRBD1 (6 bases). Germline V CDR1 and CDR2: SNHLY, FYNNEI. The length of the CDR3 is 13 residues. V was clipped by 6 bases and J by 8 bases, with 14 bases between them. CDR3: CASRPTGSDTIYF. The CDR3 DNA is TGTGCCAGCAGGCCTACAGGGAGCGACACCATATATTTT.

The genes are TRBV2 and TRBJ1-2; the match to TRBD1 covers 10 bases. V trimming: 8 bases; J trimming: 10 bases; junction bases outside the gene matches: 16. Germline assignment: CDR1 SNHLY and CDR2 FYNNEI. The CDR3 has 15 amino acids. The CDR3 sequence: CASSETGGAGHAYTF. The CDR3 DNA follows: TGTGCCAGCTCAGAGACAGGGGGCGCTGGACACGCCTACACCTTC.

This chain uses TRBV2 with TRBJ1-5; perhaps TRBD1 as D (6 bases). The CDR3 totals 16 residues. Germline assignment: CDR1 SNHLY and CDR2 FYNNEI. V lost 1 base to trimming and J lost 6 bases, with 16 bases between them. This CDR3 reads CASSEDVGGWGQPQHF. The CDR3 coding sequence is TGTGCCAGCAGTGAAGACGTGGGGGGCTGGGGTCAGCCCCAGCATTTT.

The gene calls are TRBV2 and TRBJ2-7, with 7 bases aligning to TRBD1. Per the germline V gene, CDR1 is SNHLY and CDR2 is FYNNEI. The CDR3 is 13 residues long. V dropped 6 bases and J dropped 3; count of bases not matched to a gene: 5. CDR3 in amino acids: CASRDRALYEQYF. As DNA, the CDR3 is TGTGCCAGCAGAGACAGGGCCCTCTACGAGCAGTACTTC. Drawing the rest from reference TRBV2 and TRBJ2-7, the complete variable domain is EPEVTQTPSHQVTQMGQEVILRCVPISNHLYFYWYRQILGQKVEFLVSFYNNEISEKSEIFDDQFSVERPDGSNFTLKIRSTKLEDSAMYFCASRDRALYEQYFGPGTRLTVT.

The chain couples TRBV6-5 to TRBJ1-1, with D possibly TRBD1 on 5 matching bases. V lost 6 bases and J lost 1, with 12 bases in between. The CDR3 length is 14 residues. Germline V gives CDR1 MNHEY, CDR2 SVGAGI. CDR3 sequence reads: CASRPGGSNTEAFF. CDR3 nucleotide sequence: TGTGCCAGCAGGCCCGGGGGTTCGAACACTGAAGCTTTCTTT.